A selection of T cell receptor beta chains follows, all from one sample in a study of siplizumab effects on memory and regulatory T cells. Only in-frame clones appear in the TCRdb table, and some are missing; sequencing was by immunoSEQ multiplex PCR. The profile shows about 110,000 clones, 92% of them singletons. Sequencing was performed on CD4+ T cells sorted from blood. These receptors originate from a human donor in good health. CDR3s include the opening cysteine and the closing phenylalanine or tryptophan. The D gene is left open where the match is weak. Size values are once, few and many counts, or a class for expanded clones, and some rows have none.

CDR3 protein: CAINDRPSSGNPEQYF; CDR3 DNA: TGTGCCATCAACGATCGGCCTAGCAGTGGAAACCCCGAGCAGTACTTC; V gene: TRBV10-3; J gene: TRBJ2-7; clone size: few; D gene: .
CDR3 protein: CASSLDPGRVPYEQYF; CDR3 DNA: TGCGCCAGCAGCTTGGATCCAGGAAGGGTCCCCTACGAGCAGTACTTC; V gene: TRBV5-1; J gene: TRBJ2-7; clone size: .; D gene: .
CDR3 protein: CASTWDTATEAFF; CDR3 DNA: TGTGCCAGCACCTGGGACACCGCCACTGAAGCTTTCTTT; V gene: TRBV6-1; J gene: TRBJ1-1; clone size: .; D gene: .
CDR3 protein: CASSIRDGYGYTF; CDR3 DNA: TGTGCCAGTAGTATCCGGGACGGTTATGGCTACACCTTC; V gene: TRBV19; J gene: TRBJ1-2; clone size: .; D gene: .
CDR3 protein: CASSWGGDTYNEQFF; CDR3 DNA: TGTGCCAGCAGCTGGGGCGGGGACACCTACAATGAGCAGTTCTTC; V gene: TRBV7-9; J gene: TRBJ2-1; clone size: .; D gene: .
CDR3 protein: CASSLNGRNTGELFF; CDR3 DNA: TGTGCCAGCAGCTTGAACGGACGGAACACCGGGGAGCTGTTTTTT; V gene: TRBV5-6; J gene: TRBJ2-2; clone size: .; D gene: .
CDR3 protein: CASSRDWSFLRELFF; CDR3 DNA: TGCGCCAGCAGCCGAGATTGGTCTTTCCTCCGGGAGCTGTTTTTT; V gene: TRBV4-1; J gene: TRBJ2-2; clone size: .; D gene: .
CDR3 protein: CASSELSGSSGANVLTF; CDR3 DNA: TGTGCCAGCAGTGAGTTAAGCGGGAGCTCTGGGGCCAACGTCCTGACTTTC; V gene: TRBV6-1; J gene: TRBJ2-6; clone size: .; D gene: TRBD2
CDR3 protein: CASCEQSWGTDTQYF; CDR3 DNA: TGTGCCAGCTGTGAACAGTCTTGGGGCACAGATACGCAGTATTTT; V gene: TRBV18; J gene: TRBJ2-3; clone size: .; D gene: .
CDR3 protein: CASSELYGYTF; CDR3 DNA: TGTGCCAGCAGTGAACTCTATGGCTACACCTTC; V gene: TRBV6-1; J gene: TRBJ1-2; clone size: few; D gene: .
CDR3 protein: CASSPKGGGETQYF; CDR3 DNA: TGTGCCAGCTCACCCAAGGGGGGCGGAGAGACCCAGTACTTC; V gene: TRBV18; J gene: TRBJ2-5; clone size: once; D gene: .
CDR3 protein: CAGGSNSGNTIYF; CDR3 DNA: TGTGCCGGGGGGAGCAACTCTGGAAACACCATATATTTT; V gene: TRBV2; J gene: TRBJ1-3; clone size: .; D gene: .
CDR3 protein: CSVEGQGSMNEQFF; CDR3 DNA: TGCAGCGTTGAAGGACAGGGTTCGATGAATGAGCAGTTCTTC; V gene: TRBV29-1; J gene: TRBJ2-1; clone size: .; D gene: TRBD1
CDR3 protein: CASSYSGESSYEQYF; CDR3 DNA: TGTGCCAGCAGTTACTCGGGCGAGAGCTCCTACGAGCAGTACTTC; V gene: TRBV6-5; J gene: TRBJ2-7; clone size: .; D gene: .
CDR3 protein: CASSSTGRTNEKLFF; CDR3 DNA: TGTGCCAGCAGCTCAACAGGGAGGACTAATGAAAAACTGTTTTTT; V gene: TRBV7-9; J gene: TRBJ1-4; clone size: .; D gene: .
CDR3 protein: CASSLVNQPQHF; CDR3 DNA: TGTGCCAGCAGCTTAGTTAATCAGCCCCAGCATTTT; V gene: TRBV7-2; J gene: TRBJ1-5; clone size: .; D gene: .
CDR3 protein: CASTSSSTDTQYF; CDR3 DNA: TGTGCCAGCACTTCTTCAAGCACAGATACGCAGTATTTT; V gene: TRBV6-1; J gene: TRBJ2-3; clone size: .; D gene: .
CDR3 protein: CASSRGRYEQYF; CDR3 DNA: TGTGCCAGCAGCCGGGGGCGGTACGAGCAGTACTTC; V gene: TRBV7-2; J gene: TRBJ2-7; clone size: .; D gene: .
CDR3 protein: CASSYSAGMNTEAFF; CDR3 DNA: TGTGCCAGCAGTTACTCAGCTGGGATGAACACTGAAGCTTTCTTT; V gene: TRBV6-5; J gene: TRBJ1-1; clone size: .; D gene: .
CDR3 protein: CASSLNQGYEQYF; CDR3 DNA: TGTGCCAGCAGCTTGAACCAGGGCTACGAGCAGTACTTC; V gene: TRBV7-2; J gene: TRBJ2-7; clone size: .; D gene: .
CDR3 protein: CASIVRGSGNYGYTF; CDR3 DNA: TGTGCCAGCATAGTCCGGGGTAGCGGTAACTATGGCTACACCTTC; V gene: TRBV6-1; J gene: TRBJ1-2; clone size: .; D gene: .
CDR3 protein: CASSPLGTSGENEQFF; CDR3 DNA: TGTGCCAGCAGCCCACTAGGGACTAGCGGGGAAAATGAGCAGTTCTTC; V gene: TRBV5-6; J gene: TRBJ2-1; clone size: .; D gene: TRBD2
CDR3 protein: CASRAGQGDTGELFF; CDR3 DNA: TGCGCCAGCAGAGCGGGACAGGGGGACACCGGGGAGCTGTTTTTT; V gene: TRBV10-2; J gene: TRBJ2-2; clone size: .; D gene: TRBD1
CDR3 protein: CASGLVPSGGFGRNEQFF; CDR3 DNA: TGTGCTAGTGGTTTGGTTCCTAGCGGGGGCTTTGGGCGGAATGAGCAGTTCTTC; V gene: TRBV12-5; J gene: TRBJ2-1; clone size: .; D gene: TRBD2
CDR3 protein: CASSRQQNTEAFF; CDR3 DNA: TGTGCCAGTAGCCGACAGCAGAACACTGAAGCTTTCTTT; V gene: TRBV19; J gene: TRBJ1-1; clone size: once; D gene: .
CDR3 protein: CASSRASGEQYF; CDR3 DNA: TGTGCCAGTAGTAGGGCTAGCGGGGAGCAGTATTTT; V gene: TRBV19; J gene: TRBJ2-3; clone size: .; D gene: TRBD2
CDR3 protein: CASSPGDGVYGYTF; CDR3 DNA: TGTGCCAGCAGTCCAGGGGATGGGGTATATGGCTACACCTTC; V gene: TRBV6-1; J gene: TRBJ1-2; clone size: .; D gene: .
CDR3 protein: CASSQFSRTENYGYTF; CDR3 DNA: TGTGCCAGCAGCCAATTTAGTCGGACCGAGAACTATGGCTACACCTTC; V gene: TRBV4-2; J gene: TRBJ1-2; clone size: .; D gene: .
CDR3 protein: CASSLGNGGLVDTQYF; CDR3 DNA: TGCGCCAGCAGCTTGGGAAACGGGGGGCTCGTGGATACGCAGTATTTT; V gene: TRBV5-1; J gene: TRBJ2-3; clone size: .; D gene: .
CDR3 protein: CASSLRVGSYEQYF; CDR3 DNA: TGTGCCAGCAGCCTGAGAGTAGGCTCCTACGAGCAGTACTTC; V gene: TRBV11-2; J gene: TRBJ2-7; clone size: .; D gene: .
CDR3 protein: CAIISGQSATNTGELFF; CDR3 DNA: TGTGCCATCATCTCCGGACAGAGCGCTACGAACACCGGGGAGCTGTTTTTT; V gene: TRBV10-3; J gene: TRBJ2-2; clone size: .; D gene: .
CDR3 protein: CASRQGKGYGEQYF; CDR3 DNA: TGTGCCAGCCGGCAGGGGAAAGGTTACGGTGAGCAGTACTTC; V gene: TRBV19; J gene: TRBJ2-7; clone size: once; D gene: .
CDR3 protein: CASSFRLAGDRYNEQFF; CDR3 DNA: TGTGCCAGTAGTTTCCGACTAGCGGGAGACCGCTACAATGAGCAGTTCTTC; V gene: TRBV19; J gene: TRBJ2-1; clone size: .; D gene: TRBD2
CDR3 protein: CASSWTGSYEQYF; CDR3 DNA: TGCGCCAGCAGCTGGACAGGATCCTACGAGCAGTACTTC; V gene: TRBV5-1; J gene: TRBJ2-7; clone size: once; D gene: TRBD1
CDR3 protein: CASSLVGAGVVETQYF; CDR3 DNA: TGTGCCAGCAGCTTAGTAGGAGCGGGAGTCGTGGAGACCCAGTACTTC; V gene: TRBV7-8; J gene: TRBJ2-5; clone size: .; D gene: TRBD2
CDR3 protein: CASSLGLAGGTDTQYF; CDR3 DNA: TGTGCCAGCAGCTTGGGACTAGCGGGCGGCACAGATACGCAGTATTTT; V gene: TRBV7-3; J gene: TRBJ2-3; clone size: .; D gene: TRBD2
CDR3 protein: CASSADSYGSGRRSYNEQFF; CDR3 DNA: TGTGCCAGCAGCGCTGACAGCTATGGGAGCGGGAGGCGATCCTACAATGAGCAGTTCTTC; V gene: TRBV9; J gene: TRBJ2-1; clone size: .; D gene: TRBD2
CDR3 protein: CASSPREGRYTEAFF; CDR3 DNA: TGTGCCAGCTCACCAAGGGAGGGAAGATACACTGAAGCTTTCTTT; V gene: TRBV18; J gene: TRBJ1-1; clone size: once; D gene: .
CDR3 protein: CASSLVTGKMNTEAFF; CDR3 DNA: TGTGCCAGCAGTTTAGTGACAGGAAAAATGAACACTGAAGCTTTCTTT; V gene: TRBV27; J gene: TRBJ1-1; clone size: .; D gene: .
CDR3 protein: CASSWTGSNTEAFF; CDR3 DNA: TGTGCCAGTTCTTGGACAGGGTCGAACACTGAAGCTTTCTTT; V gene: TRBV19; J gene: TRBJ1-1; clone size: .; D gene: TRBD1
CDR3 protein: CASSSPRQASSGANVLTF; CDR3 DNA: TGTGCCAGCAGCTCTCCTCGACAGGCGAGCTCTGGGGCCAACGTCCTGACTTTC; V gene: TRBV7-2; J gene: TRBJ2-6; clone size: .; D gene: .